This is a list of T cell receptor beta chains from one sample in a study of blood T cell repertoires in COVID-19. Libraries were prepared by immunoSEQ multiplex PCR; TCRdb keeps only in-frame clonotypes and omits some of them. The data hold approximately 210,000 clones, with around nine tenths observed a single time. Sequencing input: peripheral blood. These receptor sequences come from a woman in her 40s with acute or convalescent COVID-19. Both conserved end residues are part of each CDR3. D genes are given only for firm matches. Only part of the rows carry a size: once, few, many, or a class if the clone is expanded.

>-|TRBJ1-2|14|-|TRBV5-5
TGTGCCAGCAGCTTCTTTGGCCAGGCATATGGCTACACCTTC
CASSFFGQAYGYTF
>TRBD2|TRBJ2-3|15|-|TRBV7-9
TGTGCCAGCAGCTTTGGGCGGGGGGCCACAGATACGCAGTATTTT
CASSFGRGATDTQYF
>TRBD1|TRBJ2-3|14|once|TRBV19
TGTGCCAGTAGTGACAGGGGCAGTACAGATACGCAGTATTTT
CASSDRGSTDTQYF
>-|TRBJ1-1|14|-|TRBV6-6
TGTGCCAGCAGTTACTTCCAGGGGAGGGATGAAGCTTTCTTT
CASSYFQGRDEAFF
>TRBD2|TRBJ2-3|14|-|TRBV2
TGTGCCAGCAGTGGACTAGCGGGCACAGATACGCAGTATTTT
CASSGLAGTDTQYF
>TRBD1|TRBJ1-5|15|-|TRBV27
TGTGCCAGCATGGGCAGGGGGCAAGGATATCAGCCCCAGCATTTT
CASMGRGQGYQPQHF
>TRBD1|TRBJ1-3|16|-|TRBV5-1
TGCGCCAGCAGCCCAGGAGGGGGCGCCTCTGGAAACACCATATATTTT
CASSPGGGASGNTIYF
>-|TRBJ1-2|14|-|TRBV5-1
TGCGCCAGCAGCCCCGGGGGAGTGGGCTATGGCTACACCTTC
CASSPGGVGYGYTF
>-|TRBJ1-6|15|-|TRBV6-5
TGTGCCAGCGAAGGATACTGGGGGGGGAATTCACCCCTCCACTTT
CASEGYWGGNSPLHF
>TRBD2|TRBJ2-5|15|-|TRBV9
TGTGCCAGCAGCGTAGCAGTTAGCGGGGGGGAGACCCAGTACTTC
CASSVAVSGGETQYF
>TRBD2|TRBJ2-3|15|-|TRBV6-5
TGTGCCAGCAGGAAACTAGCGGGGGGGATAGATACGCAGTATTTT
CASRKLAGGIDTQYF
>TRBD1|TRBJ1-1|14|-|TRBV6-6
TGTGCCAGCAGTTCGTCAGGGGGCGACACTGAAGCTTTCTTT
CASSSSGGDTEAFF
>TRBD1|TRBJ1-3|16|-|TRBV5-6
TGTGCCAGCAGCTACAGTACAGGGGCTCGCGGAAACACCATATATTTT
CASSYSTGARGNTIYF
>TRBD1|TRBJ1-2|15|-|TRBV27
TGTGCCAGCAGTTCGGGACAGGGGTTTGGCTATGGCTACACCTTC
CASSSGQGFGYGYTF
>-|TRBJ1-2|14|-|TRBV10-3
TGTGCCATCAGCTCCCAGGGAGGGGTTGATGGCTACACCTTC
CAISSQGGVDGYTF
>-|TRBJ1-2|13|-|TRBV6-5
TGTGCCAGCAGTCCCGGGACAAACTATGGCTACACCTTC
CASSPGTNYGYTF